The 18 T cell receptor beta chains in this list originate from one sample, sequenced in a study of cytotoxic CD8 clonotypes in ibrutinib-treated CLL (dated by TCRdb to the early 2020s). In the paper's terms, the time point label means: roughly 12 months on ibrutinib. Library method: the immunoSEQ multiplex PCR assay. Entries here come from immuneACCESS through TCRdb and include only in-frame sequences with V and J called. Some clones fail to appear in such tables; in the studies checked, an unresolved V gene covers under half of the shortfall, and the cause of the remainder is unknown. The sample yields some 46,000 clones; 55% to 80% were counted once. About 13% of the sample is in the top ten clones. Sequenced here: PBMCs, sampled after 12 months of ibrutinib treatment. The receptors come from a human donor with chronic lymphocytic leukemia.

The chain recombines TRBV15 with TRBJ2-5, with TRBD2 as a possible D gene (6 bases). The CDR3 length is 15 residues. V dropped 5 bases and J dropped 5 bases, with 18 bases sitting between them. The V gene's germline CDR1 is LNHNV and CDR2 YYDKDF (reference sequence). CDR3 nucleotide sequence: TGTGCCACCAGCTCCAGAGGGCGGGGTAGGGAGACCCAGTACTTC. Protein product: CATSSRGRGRETQYF.

The chain's CDR3 is CASSWTTSTGELFF. The CDR3 DNA reads as TGCGCCAGCAGCTGGACGACTAGCACCGGGGAGCTGTTTTTT. This rearrangement joins TRBV5-1 to TRBJ2-2; the D gene is possibly TRBD2 (6 bases). The CDR3 runs to 14 residues. V lost 3 bases, J lost 4 bases, and 10 bases lay in between. CDR1 and CDR2 from the germline V gene are SGHRS and YFSETQ.

This clone showed up just a few times. V usage is TRBV11-3 and J usage is TRBJ1-2, with D unclear. CDR3 length equals 18 residues. Trimming removed 0 bases at V and 4 bases at J, with 21 bases between. CDR1 is SGHNT and CDR2 is YENEEA in the germline V gene. The CDR3 DNA is TGTGCCAGCAGCTTAGATTCCCCGGACGGAGACGATACCTATGGCTACACCTTC. This gives the protein CASSLDSPDGDDTYGYTF.

The V and J genes are TRBV6-1 and TRBJ2-5; 8 nucleotides match TRBD2. V shed 10 bases and J 3 bases; nucleotides not matched to a gene: 7. The CDR3 length is 13 residues. Germline V lookup: CDR1 MNHNS, CDR2 SASEGT. CDR3 DNA sequence: TGTGCCACCTCGGGGGGGGAGGAAGAGACCCAGTACTTC. Amino acid sequence: CATSGGEEETQYF.

The chain couples TRBV5-1 to TRBJ2-7; 7 bases are shared with TRBD1. V shed 4 bases, J shed 4 bases, and the junction held 11 bases outside the gene matches. Per the germline V gene, CDR1 is SGHRS and CDR2 is YFSETQ. This CDR3 contains 15 residues. The CDR3: CASSVSRDSGYEQYF. The DNA for the CDR3 is TGCGCCAGCAGCGTCTCGAGGGACAGTGGATACGAGCAGTACTTC.

The chain employs TRBV27 and TRBJ2-3; D unclear. CDR3 size: 14 residues. Trimming shortened V by 3 bases and J by 0 bases, and 7 bases separated the two germline ends. The V gene's germline CDR1 is MNHEY and CDR2 SMNVEV (reference sequence). CDR3 loop: CASSFFTSTDTQYF. CDR3 in DNA: TGTGCCAGCAGTTTTTTCACGAGCACAGATACGCAGTATTTT.

This clone was seen only once. The rearrangement uses TRBV11-2 and TRBJ2-5, with 9 bases fitting TRBD1. There are 15 residues in the CDR3. Germline CDR1 is SGHAT and CDR2 is FQNNGV. The ends lost 4 bases at V and 0 bases at J; junction bases unmatched: 3. CDR3 coding DNA: TGTGCCAGCAGCTCGGGGACAGGGAACCAAGAGACCCAGTACTTC. Translated: CASSSGTGNQETQYF.

The gene calls are TRBV15 and TRBJ2-5; TRBD2 might be the D (5 bases). This CDR3 spans 14 amino acids. V was trimmed by 1 base and J by 5 bases, leaving 11 bases between them. Germline assignment: CDR1 LNHNV and CDR2 YYDKDF (reference sequence). CDR3: CATSRVNGEETQYF. The DNA for the CDR3 is TGTGCCACCAGCAGAGTTAACGGGGAGGAGACCCAGTACTTC.

The chain is built from TRBV6-6 and TRBJ2-2; D not certain. Germline V gene lookup returns CDR1 MNHNY and CDR2 SVGAGI (reference sequence). CDR3 length: 15 residues. V gave up 7 bases and J gave up 2 bases, with 14 bases separating them. The chain's CDR3 is CASTITRSNTGELFF. CDR3 DNA: TGTGCCAGCACCATAACTCGCAGCAACACCGGGGAGCTGTTTTTT.

The chain combines TRBV28 with TRBJ1-6, with unresolved D. CDR3 size: 13 residues. Germline V gene data show CDR1 as MDHEN and CDR2 as SYDVKM. Trimming removed 2 bases from V and 10 bases from J, with 9 bases in between. The CDR3 reads CASSLGPRSPLHF. The CDR3 region has the DNA TGTGCCAGCAGTTTAGGACCCCGCTCACCCCTCCACTTT.

This clone has just a few counts. The rearrangement joins TRBV5-1 to TRBJ1-2, with 8 bases fitting TRBD1. The ends lost 3 bases at V and 6 bases at J; junction bases unmatched: 10. The germline V gene has CDR1 SGHRS and CDR2 YFSETQ. The CDR3 has 15 residues. The CDR3 region is CASSSTTDRVNGYTF. In DNA form, the CDR3 reads TGCGCCAGCAGCTCAACCACGGACAGGGTCAATGGCTACACCTTC. Combining the CDR3 with reference TRBV5-1 and TRBJ1-2 gives the whole variable domain KAGVTQTPRYLIKTRGQQVTLSCSPISGHRSVSWYQQTPGQGLQFLFEYFSETQRNKGNFPGRFSGRQFSNSRSEMNVSTLELGDSALYLCASSSTTDRVNGYTFGSGTRLTVV.

The chain links TRBV5-1 to TRBJ1-5; 7 nucleotides align to TRBD1. Looked up from germline, CDR1 is SGHRS and CDR2 is YFSETQ. V lost 4 bases and J lost 3; bases outside the gene matches: 7. This CDR3 contains 15 residues. The CDR3 coding sequence is TGCGCCAGCAGCACCGACGGGACAGTCAATCAGCCCCAGCATTTT. It yields the protein CASSTDGTVNQPQHF. The full variable domain, with the rest looked up from reference TRBV5-1 and TRBJ1-5, is KAGVTQTPRYLIKTRGQQVTLSCSPISGHRSVSWYQQTPGQGLQFLFEYFSETQRNKGNFPGRFSGRQFSNSRSEMNVSTLELGDSALYLCASSTDGTVNQPQHFGDGTRLSIL.

V and J are TRBV7-8 and TRBJ1-3, with 8 bases matching TRBD1. V lost 1 base, J lost 8 bases, and 4 bases stayed unmatched. CDR3 size: 14 residues. CDR1 and CDR2 from the germline V gene are SGHVS and FQNEAQ. CDR3 loop: CASSLDRGMDTIYF. CDR3 coding DNA: TGTGCCAGCAGCTTAGACAGGGGGATGGACACCATATATTTT. The variable domain in full, completed from reference TRBV7-8 and TRBJ1-3, reads GAGVSQSPRYKVAKRGQDVALRCDPISGHVSLFWYQQALGQGPEFLTYFQNEAQLDKSGLPSDRFFAERPEGSVSTLKIQRTQQEDSAVYLCASSLDRGMDTIYFGEGSWLTVV.

By sample share, this clone is medium-sized. The chain carries TRBV7-2 and TRBJ2-3; D remains ambiguous. This CDR3 is 15 amino acids long. V was shortened by 2 bases and J by 0 bases, with 9 bases between the two germline ends. CDR1 is SGHTA, CDR2 FQGNSA, per germline. The CDR3: CASSLLSDSTDTQYF. CDR3 DNA: TGTGCCAGCAGCTTACTATCAGATAGCACAGATACGCAGTATTTT.

The chain couples TRBV7-9 to TRBJ2-3; D may correspond to TRBD1 or TRBD2 (5 bases each). Germline CDR1 SEHNR, CDR2 FQNEAQ (reference sequence). CDR3 length: 17 amino acids. The V and J ends lost 5 bases and 8 bases respectively, with 26 bases between them. CDR3 protein: CASSGGVGRTHSATQYF. In nucleotides, the CDR3 is TGTGCCAGCAGCGGGGGAGTAGGTCGCACGCACAGTGCTACGCAGTATTTT.

V usage is TRBV2 and J usage is TRBJ2-5; D is ambiguous. Germline CDR1 and CDR2: SNHLY and FYNNEI. This CDR3 comprises 11 residues. Trimming pared 7 bases from V and 3 bases from J, leaving 6 bases between. The CDR3 loop is CASTQEETQYF. Here the CDR3 DNA reads TGTGCCAGCACTCAAGAAGAGACCCAGTACTTC. The variable domain in full, with the rest retrieved from reference TRBV2 and TRBJ2-5, is EPEVTQTPSHQVTQMGQEVILRCVPISNHLYFYWYRQILGQKVEFLVSFYNNEISEKSEIFDDQFSVERPDGSNFTLKIRSTKLEDSAMYFCASTQEETQYFGPGTRLLVL.

V is TRBV4-1 and J is TRBJ2-1; possible D gene TRBD2, 5 bases. The germline gives CDR1 MGHRA, CDR2 YSYEKL. The CDR3 loop spans 14 amino acids. Trimming stripped 8 bases from V and 5 bases from J, with 16 bases between. The CDR3 protein is CASGRPLRDNEQFF. CDR3 nucleotide sequence: TGCGCCAGCGGACGGCCCCTGAGGGACAATGAGCAGTTCTTC.

The chain recombines TRBV28 with TRBJ2-1, with D unresolved. Trimming removed 6 bases at V and 6 bases at J, with 15 bases between. In germline, CDR1 is MDHEN, CDR2 SYDVKM. The CDR3 runs 14 residues. Here the CDR3 DNA reads TGTGCCAGCAGCGCACCCGGTGGGGTCAATGAGCAGTTCTTC. Translated, it gives CASSAPGGVNEQFF. Based on the CDR3 plus reference TRBV28 and TRBJ2-1, the full variable domain is DVKVTQSSRYLVKRTGEKVFLECVQDMDHENMFWYRQDPGLGLRLIYFSYDVKMKEKGDIPEGYSVSREKKERFSLILESASTNQTSMYLCASSAPGGVNEQFFGPGTRLTVL.